What follows is one T cell receptor beta chain and its context. Its antigen remains unidentified. This specimen comes from a study of cytomegalovirus exposure and HLA in healthy donors. V gave up 4 bases and J gave up 5 bases; unmatched junction bases: 6. Germline V lookup: CDR1 SGHNT, CDR2 YENEEA. The CDR3 runs to 15 residues. Researchers ran the PCR with 60 Vbeta and 13 Jbeta primers. The table came from immunoSEQ multiplex PCR; TCRdb's copy has only in-frame clones and leaves some out. The repertoire holds some 88,000 clones, with roughly three fifths as singletons. General study points: Most TCR beta V segments were productive about 87% or about 30% of the time in an earlier analysis. CMV serostatus was the only immune exposure information that was available. Analyses of presence and absence presupposed an approximately uniform sequencing depth across donors. Listed as cytomegalovirus-associated were roughly 180 TCR beta chains.

The TCR was taken from a woman aged 25 to 39 in good health and CMV-seronegative. Sequencing was done on a sample of PBMCs. This chain connects TRBV11-3 to TRBJ2-1, with TRBD2 matching over 9 bases. Written as DNA, the CDR3 is TGTGCCAGCAGCTACGGACTAGCGAACCACAATGAGCAGTTCTTC. Protein sequence: CASSYGLANHNEQFF.